This T cell receptor (beta chain) was sequenced for a study of radiotherapy plus CTLA-4 blockade in lung cancer (dated by TCRdb to 2017 to 2018). Study-level background: Among the enrolled patients, around 19% had an objective response, and roughly 30% reached disease control. What the research found in general, with its limitations: After treatment with radiotherapy and ipilimumab, TCR clones that originated in tumors expanded in peripheral blood. The strongest predictors of response were reported to be early dynamic shifts in blood T cell clones along with a rise in serum interferon-beta following radiation.

Turning to this clone: Its antigen specificity is not known. Base qualities are not provided; no much larger clone lies one nucleotide away.

The germline V gene (reference sequence) sets CDR1 to SGHNT and CDR2 to YYREEE. The junction carries 15 bases between V and J, which are trimmed by 5 bases and 4 bases respectively. Measured from the cysteine to the phenylalanine, the CDR3 is 14 residues long. Only the CDR3 region is kept as DNA, spanning 42 bases read in frame from base 1. The study evaluated CTLA-4 blockade (ipilimumab) given together with focal radiation therapy in patients who had chemo-refractory metastatic non-small-cell lung cancer. The receptor library was made with the immunoSEQ multiplex PCR assay. TCRdb took this table from immuneACCESS and kept in-frame rearrangements with V and J called. Such tables lack part of the clones; where checked against another copy, unresolved V genes explain under half of the gap, and the rest is unexplained. The table for this sample lists some 37,000 clones; over 65% of them were counted only once. Around 9% of the sample is in the top ten clones.

The chain is encoded by TRBV5-4 joined to TRBJ1-1; TRBD1 is perhaps the D gene, given 5 matching bases. Sequencing was performed on peripheral blood, taken from a patient treated with radiotherapy plus ipilimumab. This clonotype originated in a human donor with non-small cell lung cancer who had stable disease on radiotherapy plus ipilimumab. The DNA sequence is given as TGTGCCAGCAGTCTCCAGGGTGAAATCACTGAAGCTTTCTTT. This yields the protein CASSLQGEITEAFF.